This TCR beta chain stems from a study of cytomegalovirus exposure and HLA in healthy donors listed by TCRdb under 2017. About the study as a whole: A later analysis indicated that the 95 to 150 validation repertoires were generated on the platform also employed for the roughly 650 repertoires of the first cohort. The study was designed to test whether signatures of past pathogen exposure could be identified by cataloging public T cell receptors. A separate validation cohort of roughly 130 different subjects was used in addition to the approximately 610-subject first cohort. To predict cytomegalovirus infection status, the study combined high-throughput TCR immunosequencing, statistical association of individual TCRs with disease status, and machine learning. General findings and caveats noted by the study authors: A later analysis lacked HLA typing for the validation cohort, so it scored co-occurrence in that cohort across all 110 or so repertoires. In a later analysis, TCRs clustered in the first cohort were found to also tend to co-occur in the 120 or so validation repertoires, with 94% of cluster scores above 0. A few of the identified cytomegalovirus-associated TCR beta chains were confirmed in vitro to be specific for cytomegalovirus antigens. Most TCR sequences were observed very rarely across donors, whereas some public TCRs were present in many individuals. The authors suggested that the approach could potentially be generalized to other disease states and immunological phenotypes. In the study, some 160 TCR beta chains were listed as associated with cytomegalovirus. The classifier was reported to diagnose cytomegalovirus status with high specificity and sensitivity in both the original cohort and the validation cohort.

Worth noting for this clone: Its antigen is not yet known. Within one base of it there is no much larger clone, and no base qualities were kept.

The donors belonged to the validation cohort of under 150 subjects, which was separate from the roughly 670-subject first cohort. There are 14 amino acids in the CDR3, from cysteine to phenylalanine inclusive. CDR3 DNA only is kept here, 42 bases in frame from base 1. Clipping removes 3 bases from V and 7 bases from J, with 5 as the unmatched junction base count. From a lookup of the germline V gene (reference sequence), CDR1 and CDR2 are LNHDA and SQIVND. Library construction relied on the immunoSEQ multiplex PCR assay. The original methods were these. To diagnose cytomegalovirus status from the catalog of TCR beta chain sequences, a statistical classification framework was built. TCRdb stores this immuneACCESS table with in-frame sequences only. Part of the clones is absent; in the studies checked, under half of the shortfall reflects unresolved V genes, and no reason is known for the rest. Clone size and V and J calls were adopted from that table, with D and trimming inferred from the DNA. Within this sample are over 120,000 clones, with roughly 89% of them counted one time only. The biggest ten clones account for approximately 9.2% of the sample.

The rearranged segments are TRBV19 and TRBJ2-7; 11 central nucleotides agree with TRBD1. The sample taken for sequencing was PBMCs. This receptor was taken from a woman between 18 and 30 years old in good health and CMV-seropositive. The CDR3 protein: CASSIGQGAGEQYF. The sequence in DNA is TGTGCCAGTAGTATCGGACAGGGGGCAGGGGAGCAGTACTTC.